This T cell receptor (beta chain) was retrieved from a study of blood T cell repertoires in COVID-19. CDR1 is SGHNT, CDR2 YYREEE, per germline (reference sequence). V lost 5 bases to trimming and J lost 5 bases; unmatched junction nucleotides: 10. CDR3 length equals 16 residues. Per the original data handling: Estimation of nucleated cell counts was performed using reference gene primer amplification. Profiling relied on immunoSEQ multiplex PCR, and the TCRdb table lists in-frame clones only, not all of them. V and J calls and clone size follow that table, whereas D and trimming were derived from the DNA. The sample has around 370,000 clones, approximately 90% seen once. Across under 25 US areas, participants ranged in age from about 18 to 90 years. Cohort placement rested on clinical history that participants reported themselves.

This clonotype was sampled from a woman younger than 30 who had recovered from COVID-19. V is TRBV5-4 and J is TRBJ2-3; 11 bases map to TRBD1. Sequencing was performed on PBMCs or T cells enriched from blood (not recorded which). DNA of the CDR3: TGTGCCAGCAGACTAGGGACAGGGGGGCAAGGAGATACGCAGTATTTT. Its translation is CASRLGTGGQGDTQYF. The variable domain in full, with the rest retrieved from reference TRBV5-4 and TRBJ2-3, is ETGVTQSPTHLIKTRGQQVTLRCSSQSGHNTVSWYQQALGQGPQFIFQYYREEENGRGNFPPRFSGLQFPNYSSELNVNALELDDSALYLCASRLGTGGQGDTQYFGPGTRLTVL.